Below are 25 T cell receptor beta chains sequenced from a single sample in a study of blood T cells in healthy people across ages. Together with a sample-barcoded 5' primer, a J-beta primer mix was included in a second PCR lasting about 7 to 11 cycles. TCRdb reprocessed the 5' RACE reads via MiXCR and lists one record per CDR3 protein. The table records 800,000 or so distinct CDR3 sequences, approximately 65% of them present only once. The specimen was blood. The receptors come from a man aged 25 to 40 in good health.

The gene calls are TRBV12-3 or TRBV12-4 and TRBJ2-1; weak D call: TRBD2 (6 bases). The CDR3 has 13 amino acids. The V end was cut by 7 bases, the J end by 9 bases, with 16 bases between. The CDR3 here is CASIRGGVGEQFF. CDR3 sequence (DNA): TGTGCCAGCATCCGTGGAGGGGTTGGTGAGCAGTTCTTC.

DNA of the CDR3: TGTGCCAGCAGTCACCGTCCCACAGATACGCAGTATTTT. Its translation is CASSHRPTDTQYF. V and J are TRBV27 and TRBJ2-3; D gene ambiguous. Germline CDR1 and CDR2: MNHEY and SMNVEV (reference sequence). The CDR3 loop spans 13 amino acids. V was trimmed by 5 bases and J by 2 bases, leaving 8 bases between them.

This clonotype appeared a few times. The CDR3 sequence: CASSYSDRTGREYF. The CDR3 DNA follows: TGTGCCAGCAGTTACTCCGACCGGACAGGCCGGGAGTACTTC. This chain connects TRBV6-5 to TRBJ2-5; 7 bases agree with TRBD1. V lost 0 bases, J lost 12 bases, and 10 bases stayed unmatched. Germline CDR1 and CDR2: MNHEY and SVGAGI. The CDR3 consists of 14 residues.

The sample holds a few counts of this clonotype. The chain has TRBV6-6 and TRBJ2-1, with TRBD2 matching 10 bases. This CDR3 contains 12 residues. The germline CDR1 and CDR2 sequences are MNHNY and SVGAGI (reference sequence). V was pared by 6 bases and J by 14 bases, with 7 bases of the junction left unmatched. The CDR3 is CASSPPAGGKFF. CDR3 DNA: TGTGCCAGCAGCCCCCCAGCGGGGGGGAAGTTCTTC.

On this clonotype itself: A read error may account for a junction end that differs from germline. The CDR3, as DNA: TGCGGTGCTAGAAGGGACAGGGGTTACGAGCAGTACTTC. Amino acids: CGARRDRGYEQYF. The chain has TRBV20-1 and TRBJ2-7, with TRBD1 matching over 10 bases. Germline V lookup: CDR1 DFQATT, CDR2 SNEGSKA (reference sequence). The length of the CDR3 is 13 residues.

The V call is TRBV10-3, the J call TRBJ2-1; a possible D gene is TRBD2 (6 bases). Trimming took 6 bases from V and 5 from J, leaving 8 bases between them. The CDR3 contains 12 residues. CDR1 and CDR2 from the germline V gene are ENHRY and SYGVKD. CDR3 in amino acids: CAIRGLDNEQFF. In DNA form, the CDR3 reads TGTGCCATCAGGGGACTGGACAATGAGCAGTTCTTC.

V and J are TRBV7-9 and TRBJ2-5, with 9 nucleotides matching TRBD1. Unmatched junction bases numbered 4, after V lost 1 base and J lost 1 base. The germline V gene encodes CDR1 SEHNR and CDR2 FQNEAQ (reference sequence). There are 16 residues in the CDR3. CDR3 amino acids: CASSLGRTGAQETQYF. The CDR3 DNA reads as TGTGCCAGCAGCTTAGGGAGGACAGGGGCCCAAGAGACCCAGTACTTC.

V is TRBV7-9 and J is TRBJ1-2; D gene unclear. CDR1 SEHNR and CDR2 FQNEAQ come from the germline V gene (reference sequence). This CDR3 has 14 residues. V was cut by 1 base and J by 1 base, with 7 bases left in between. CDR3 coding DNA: TGTGCCAGCAGCTTAGGGGCAGTTAACTATGGCTACACCTTC. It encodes CASSLGAVNYGYTF.

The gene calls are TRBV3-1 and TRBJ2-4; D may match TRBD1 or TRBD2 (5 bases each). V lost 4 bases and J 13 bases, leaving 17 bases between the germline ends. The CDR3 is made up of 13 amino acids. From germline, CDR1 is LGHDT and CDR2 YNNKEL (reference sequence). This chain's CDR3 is CASSRYGGTEQYF. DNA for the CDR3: TGTGCCAGCAGCCGATATGGGGGAACGGAGCAGTACTTC. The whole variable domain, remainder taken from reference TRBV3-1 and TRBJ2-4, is DTAVSQTPKYLVTQMGNDKSIKCEQNLGHDTMYWYKQDSKKFLKIMFSYNNKELIINETVPNRFSPKSPDKAHLNLHINSLELGDSAVYFCASSRYGGTEQYFGAGTRLSVL.

The CDR3 bases are TGTGCCAGCAGCAGCTCCGACAGATACGAGCAGTACTTC. Amino acids: CASSSSDRYEQYF. The rearrangement uses TRBV25-1 and TRBJ2-7; tentative D call: TRBD1 (5 bases). Germline V gene sequence: CDR1 MGHDK, CDR2 SYGVNS. The CDR3 contains 13 residues. The V end was cut by 6 bases, the J end by 4 bases, with 13 bases between.

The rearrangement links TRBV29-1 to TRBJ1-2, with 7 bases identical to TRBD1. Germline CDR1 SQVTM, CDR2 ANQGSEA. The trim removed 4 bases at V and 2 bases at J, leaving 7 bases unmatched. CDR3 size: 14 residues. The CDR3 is CSVAVDRTNYGYTF. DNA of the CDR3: TGCAGCGTTGCGGTGGACAGGACGAACTATGGCTACACCTTC.

The CDR3 coding sequence is TGCAGTGCTAGACGCCCTGAAGGGAGCTCCTACAATGAGCAGTTCTTC. This encodes CSARRPEGSSYNEQFF. The rearrangement uses TRBV20-1 and TRBJ2-1; maybe TRBD2 (5 bases). Germline V gene data show CDR1 as DFQATT and CDR2 as SNEGSKA (reference sequence). CDR3 length: 16 residues. Between the trimmed V and J ends, which lost 2 bases and 0 bases, there was a span of 14 bases.

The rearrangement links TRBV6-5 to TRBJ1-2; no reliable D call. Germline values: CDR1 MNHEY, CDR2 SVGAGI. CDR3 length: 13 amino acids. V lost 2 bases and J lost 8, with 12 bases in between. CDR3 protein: CASSYGSYGGYTF. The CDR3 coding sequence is TGTGCCAGCAGTTACGGCAGTTATGGGGGCTACACCTTC.

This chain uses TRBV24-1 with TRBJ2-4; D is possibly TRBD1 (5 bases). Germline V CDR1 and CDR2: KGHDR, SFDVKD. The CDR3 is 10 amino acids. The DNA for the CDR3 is TGTACCATGCGACAGAGCATTCAGTACTTC. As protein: CTMRQSIQYF.

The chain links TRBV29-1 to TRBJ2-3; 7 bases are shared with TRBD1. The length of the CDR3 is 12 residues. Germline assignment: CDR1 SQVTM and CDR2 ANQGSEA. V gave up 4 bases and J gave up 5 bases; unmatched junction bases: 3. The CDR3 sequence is CSVGQGKDTQYF. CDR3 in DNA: TGCAGCGTTGGACAGGGCAAAGATACGCAGTATTTT.

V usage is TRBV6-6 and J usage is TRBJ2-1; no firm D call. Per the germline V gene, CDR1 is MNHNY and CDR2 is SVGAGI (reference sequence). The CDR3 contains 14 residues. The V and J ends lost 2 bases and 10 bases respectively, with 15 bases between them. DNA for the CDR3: TGTGCCAGCAGTTACAAGAGTTCTGGCTCGGAGCAGTTCTTC. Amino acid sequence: CASSYKSSGSEQFF.

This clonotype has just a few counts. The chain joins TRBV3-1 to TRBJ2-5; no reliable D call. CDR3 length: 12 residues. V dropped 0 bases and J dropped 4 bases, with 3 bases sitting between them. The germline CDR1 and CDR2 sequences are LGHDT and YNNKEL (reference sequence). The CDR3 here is CASSQDTETQYF. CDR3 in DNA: TGTGCCAGCAGCCAAGATACAGAGACCCAGTACTTC.

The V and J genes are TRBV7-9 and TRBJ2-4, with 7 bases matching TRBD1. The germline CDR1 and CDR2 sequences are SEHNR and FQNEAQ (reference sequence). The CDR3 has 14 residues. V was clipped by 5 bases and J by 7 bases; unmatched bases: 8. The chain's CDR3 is CASSRDRAGNIQYF. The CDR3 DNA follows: TGTGCCAGCAGCCGCGACAGGGCAGGGAACATTCAGTACTTC.

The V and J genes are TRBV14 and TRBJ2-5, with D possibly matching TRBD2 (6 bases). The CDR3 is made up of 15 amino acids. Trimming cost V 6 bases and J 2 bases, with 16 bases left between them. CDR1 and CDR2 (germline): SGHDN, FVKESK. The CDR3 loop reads CASRLGGLVQETQYF. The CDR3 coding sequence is TGTGCCAGCAGACTCGGAGGGCTGGTACAAGAGACCCAGTACTTC. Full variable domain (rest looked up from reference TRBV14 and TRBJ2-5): EAGVTQFPSHSVIEKGQTVTLRCDPISGHDNLYWYRRVMGKEIKFLLHFVKESKQDESGMPNNRFLAERTGGTYSTLKVQPAELEDSGVYFCASRLGGLVQETQYFGPGTRLLVL.

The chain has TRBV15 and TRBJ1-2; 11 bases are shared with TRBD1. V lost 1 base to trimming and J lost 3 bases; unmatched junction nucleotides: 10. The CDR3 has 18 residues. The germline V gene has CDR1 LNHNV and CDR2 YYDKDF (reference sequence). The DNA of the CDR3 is TGTGCCACCAGCAGAGGGAATTTCGGGACAGGGGGATACTATGGCTACACCTTC. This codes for CATSRGNFGTGGYYGYTF.

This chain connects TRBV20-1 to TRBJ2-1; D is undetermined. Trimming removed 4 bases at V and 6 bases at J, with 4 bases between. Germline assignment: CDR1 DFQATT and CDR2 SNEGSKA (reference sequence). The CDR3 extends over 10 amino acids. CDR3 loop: CSAISNEQFF. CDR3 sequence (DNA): TGCAGTGCTATTAGCAATGAGCAGTTCTTC.

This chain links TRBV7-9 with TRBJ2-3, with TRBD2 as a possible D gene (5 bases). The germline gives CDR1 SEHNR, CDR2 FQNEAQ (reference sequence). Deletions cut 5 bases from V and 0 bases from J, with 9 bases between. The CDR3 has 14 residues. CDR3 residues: CASSTGFSTDTQYF. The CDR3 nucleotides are TGTGCCAGCAGCACGGGGTTTAGCACAGATACGCAGTATTTT.

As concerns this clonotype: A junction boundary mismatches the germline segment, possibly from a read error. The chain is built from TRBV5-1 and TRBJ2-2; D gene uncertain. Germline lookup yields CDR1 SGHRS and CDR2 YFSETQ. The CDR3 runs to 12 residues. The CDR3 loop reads CASSLDTVELFF. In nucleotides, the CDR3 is TGCGCCAGCAGCCTTGACACCGTGGAGCTGTTTTTT.

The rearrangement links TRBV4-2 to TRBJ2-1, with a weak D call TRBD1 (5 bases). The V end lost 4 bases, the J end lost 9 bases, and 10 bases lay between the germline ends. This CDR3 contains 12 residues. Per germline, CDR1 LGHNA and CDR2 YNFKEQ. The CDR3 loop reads CASSPHQGEQFF. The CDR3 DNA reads TGTGCCAGCAGCCCCCACCAGGGTGAGCAGTTCTTC.

In DNA form, the CDR3 reads TGCGCCAGCAGCCCCCTCGGGGGGTCTGAAGCTTTCTTT. Its protein is CASSPLGGSEAFF. This chain links TRBV4-3 with TRBJ1-1, with TRBD1 as a possible D gene (5 bases). The CDR3 spans 13 residues. The germline gives CDR1 LGHNA, CDR2 YSLEER. Trimming pared 4 bases from V and 6 bases from J, leaving 12 bases between.